The 5 T cell receptor beta chains listed next were all sequenced from one sample in a study of cytomegalovirus exposure and HLA in healthy donors (dated by TCRdb to 2015 to 2018). Library generation was performed with the immunoSEQ multiplex PCR assay. For the multiplex PCR, a mixture combining 60 forward primers for TCR Vbeta segments and 13 reverse primers for TCR Jbeta segments was used. This is the immuneACCESS table as TCRdb keeps it, with only in-frame sequences that have V and J called. A part of the clones is gone; compared with another copy, unresolved V genes explain less than half, and the rest is unexplained. The sample includes 130,000 or so clones, with about 78% observed a single time. The ten largest clones represent under 1.5% of the sample. Sequencing used PBMCs. These receptors all come from a man over 45 in good health and CMV-seronegative.

The genes are TRBV27 and TRBJ2-1; the match to TRBD2 covers 9 bases. The CDR3 has 15 amino acids. CDR1 is MNHEY and CDR2 is SMNVEV in the germline V gene (reference sequence). V lost 5 bases, J lost 5 bases, and 7 bases stayed unmatched. The CDR3 spells CASSLAAGGNNEQFF. The CDR3 nucleotides read TGTGCCAGCAGTCTGGCAGCGGGGGGTAACAATGAGCAGTTCTTC.

The chain recombines TRBV29-1 with TRBJ2-5; TRBD1 aligns across 9 bases. CDR3 length: 15 residues. Germline CDR1 and CDR2: SQVTM and ANQGSEA. V lost 4 bases to trimming and J lost 11 bases; unmatched junction nucleotides: 17. This chain's CDR3 is CSVAAHHRGRTSQYF. In DNA form, the CDR3 reads TGCAGCGTTGCGGCCCACCACAGGGGGCGAACATCGCAGTACTTC.

The chain joins TRBV5-1 to TRBJ1-1, with D tentatively TRBD1 (6 bases). This CDR3 region has 15 residues. Per the germline V gene, CDR1 is SGHRS and CDR2 is YFSETQ. V lost 2 bases and J lost 1, with 12 bases in between. CDR3 residues: CASSLSGEPNTEAFF. The CDR3 DNA reads as TGCGCCAGCAGCTTATCAGGGGAACCGAACACTGAAGCTTTCTTT. Together with reference TRBV5-1 and TRBJ1-1, the CDR3 gives the full variable domain: KAGVTQTPRYLIKTRGQQVTLSCSPISGHRSVSWYQQTPGQGLQFLFEYFSETQRNKGNFPGRFSGRQFSNSRSEMNVSTLELGDSALYLCASSLSGEPNTEAFFGQGTRLTVV.

J is TRBJ2-1 and V is TRBV7-2, with 8 bases that match TRBD2. This CDR3 is 15 amino acids long. Germline values: CDR1 SGHTA, CDR2 FQGNSA. Losses at the gene ends were 4 bases for V and 2 bases for J; bases not matched to a gene: 4. In nucleotides, the CDR3 is TGTGCCAGCAGCTCCCAGCGGGGGACCTACAATGAGCAGTTCTTC. This translates into CASSSQRGTYNEQFF. Supplemented by reference TRBV7-2 and TRBJ2-1, the full variable domain reads GAGVSQSPSNKVTEKGKDVELRCDPISGHTALYWYRQSLGQGLEFLIYFQGNSAPDKSGLPSDRFSAERTGGSVSTLTIQRTQQEDSAVYLCASSSQRGTYNEQFFGPGTRLTVL.

This clone was seen once. J is TRBJ2-1 and V is TRBV25-1; possible D gene TRBD2, 6 bases. CDR3 size: 15 residues. Germline assignment: CDR1 MGHDK and CDR2 SYGVNS. V lost 1 base and J 6 bases, leaving 13 bases between the germline ends. The CDR3 DNA sequence: TGTGCCAGCAGTGAATCCAACGGCGGGGTCAATGAGCAGTTCTTC. Protein: CASSESNGGVNEQFF.